One and the same sample provided the 17 T cell receptor beta chains below, sequenced in a study of TIL therapy for anti-PD-1-resistant metastatic lung cancer. The libraries were made with immunoSEQ v3. This table comes from immunoSEQ multiplex PCR, and its TCRdb copy is limited to in-frame clones, with some not included. Among more than 20,000 clones, around 77% were seen once, and the ten largest hold about 6.9%. Time point in this sample: pre-treatment sample, taken before nivolumab and TIL therapy. The tumor samples were excised metastases, mostly pleural nodules or supraclavicular lymph nodes. Specimen: tumor tissue, collected at baseline. These receptors originate from a person between 25 and 80 years old with non-small cell lung cancer.

V and J are TRBV27 and TRBJ1-3; D might be TRBD1 (6 bases). CDR3 size: 13 residues. V lost 7 bases to trimming and J lost 2 bases, with 9 bases between them. The germline gives CDR1 MNHEY, CDR2 SMNVEV (reference sequence). CDR3 coding DNA: TGTGCCAGCACCCAGGGGCCTGGAAACACCATATATTTT. Translation gives CASTQGPGNTIYF.

This sequence joins TRBV7-2 and TRBJ1-3; D not resolved. The CDR3 totals 15 residues. Germline V CDR1 and CDR2: SGHTA, FQGNSA. V gave up 4 bases and J gave up 0 bases, with 10 bases separating them. This CDR3 is CASSSAGGSGNTIYF. CDR3 in DNA: TGTGCCAGCAGCTCCGCCGGTGGCTCTGGAAACACCATATATTTT. The full variable domain, with the rest looked up from reference TRBV7-2 and TRBJ1-3, is GAGVSQSPSNKVTEKGKDVELRCDPISGHTALYWYRQSLGQGLEFLIYFQGNSAPDKSGLPSDRFSAERTGGSVSTLTIQRTQQEDSAVYLCASSSAGGSGNTIYFGEGSWLTVV.

This clone appeared a few times. The rearrangement joins TRBV7-9 to TRBJ1-1; possible D gene TRBD1, 5 bases. The germline V and J ends were trimmed by 8 bases and 0 bases, with 10 bases remaining between them. The CDR3 is 13 amino acids. Germline CDR1 and CDR2: SEHNR and FQNEAQ (reference sequence). In nucleotides, the CDR3 is TGTGCCAGCGACGGACACATGAACACTGAAGCTTTCTTT. The encoded protein is CASDGHMNTEAFF.

This chain uses TRBV2 with TRBJ2-3, with D unclear. Trimming shortened V by 5 bases and J by 4 bases, and 4 bases separated the two germline ends. Germline CDR1 is SNHLY and CDR2 is FYNNEI. CDR3 length equals 11 residues. CDR3 in DNA: TGTGCCAGCAGTAGCGCAGATACGCAGTATTTT. This sequence encodes CASSSADTQYF.

The chain carries TRBV7-9 and TRBJ2-1, with D possibly TRBD1 on 6 matching bases. The CDR3 length is 15 residues. Trimming took off 3 bases at V and 1 base at J, with 10 bases between the two ends. Germline assignment: CDR1 SEHNR and CDR2 FQNEAQ (reference sequence). The CDR3 here is CASSFQGLSYNEQFF. The CDR3 DNA is TGTGCCAGCAGCTTTCAGGGGTTGTCCTACAATGAGCAGTTCTTC.

V gene TRBV9 combines with J gene TRBJ1-1; 8 positions agree with TRBD1. With V trimmed by 4 bases and J by 1 base, 12 bases remained unmatched. The CDR3 has 17 residues. Per germline, CDR1 SGDLS and CDR2 YYNGEE. CDR3: CASSPRGQGARNTEAFF. The CDR3 region has the DNA TGTGCCAGCAGCCCGAGAGGGCAGGGGGCGCGGAACACTGAAGCTTTCTTT.

This clone has more than one count but fewer than ten. The CDR3 here is CASSESETPDEQYF. DNA of the CDR3: TGCGCCAGCAGTGAGTCGGAGACGCCAGACGAGCAGTACTTC. The chain has TRBV10-1 and TRBJ2-7; no firm D call. Germline CDR1 reads WNHNN; CDR2 reads SYGVQD (reference sequence). Trimming took 0 bases from V and 5 from J, leaving 11 bases between them. The CDR3 runs to 14 residues.

In this sample, this clone turned up a few times. The chain uses TRBV4-1 and TRBJ2-1; TRBD2 might be the D (6 bases). There are 18 residues in the CDR3. The ends were cut back, 2 bases at V and 5 bases at J, with 22 bases in the middle. From germline, CDR1 is MGHRA and CDR2 YSYEKL. CDR3 bases: TGCGCCAGCAGCCAATCTCCCGCCCGGGAGCGCGGGGACAATGAGCAGTTCTTC. Its translation: CASSQSPARERGDNEQFF.

The CDR3 region has the DNA TGTGCCAGCAGTGCCCCGGGACAGGGGGCGGTCGAGCAGTACTTC. Translation gives CASSAPGQGAVEQYF. The gene calls are TRBV27 and TRBJ2-7, with TRBD1 identical over 12 bases. V was pared by 5 bases and J by 6 bases, with 8 bases of the junction left unmatched. The V gene's germline CDR1 is MNHEY and CDR2 SMNVEV (reference sequence). The CDR3 extends over 15 amino acids.

The chain links TRBV7-7 to TRBJ2-1, with 8 positions matching TRBD2. This CDR3 has 15 amino acids. V lost 5 bases and J lost 4; bases outside the gene matches: 7. Germline CDR1 SSHAT, CDR2 FNYEAQ (reference sequence). The CDR3 loop reads CASSLRAGGYNEQFF. CDR3 coding DNA: TGTGCCAGCAGCCTCAGGGCGGGGGGTTACAATGAGCAGTTCTTC.

This chain joins TRBV7-2 and TRBJ2-1, with TRBD2 as a possible D gene (6 bases). V lost 4 bases and J 0 bases, leaving 10 bases between the germline ends. Looked up from germline, CDR1 is SGHTA and CDR2 is FQGNSA. CDR3 length equals 15 residues. The CDR3 is CASSSPGLSYNEQFF. CDR3 DNA: TGTGCCAGCAGCTCTCCGGGACTCTCCTACAATGAGCAGTTCTTC. Combining the CDR3 with reference TRBV7-2 and TRBJ2-1 gives the whole variable domain GAGVSQSPSNKVTEKGKDVELRCDPISGHTALYWYRQSLGQGLEFLIYFQGNSAPDKSGLPSDRFSAERTGGSVSTLTIQRTQQEDSAVYLCASSSPGLSYNEQFFGPGTRLTVL.

V gene TRBV6-1 combines with J gene TRBJ2-5; a possible D gene is TRBD2 (7 bases). The CDR3 spans 15 residues. In germline, CDR1 is MNHNS, CDR2 SASEGT. V was clipped by 1 base and J by 2 bases, with 11 bases between them. CDR3 nucleotide sequence: TGTGCCAGCAGTGAAGTGGGGGGGGCACAAGAGACCCAGTACTTC. Protein sequence: CASSEVGGAQETQYF.

The V gene is TRBV10-1, the J gene TRBJ2-4; D gene unclear. The V end lost 4 bases, the J end lost 3 bases, and 7 bases lay between the germline ends. The CDR3 has 13 residues. Germline V CDR1 and CDR2: WNHNN, SYGVQD (reference sequence). CDR3 loop: CASSGVNKNIQYF. CDR3 sequence (DNA): TGCGCCAGCAGTGGGGTGAACAAAAACATTCAGTACTTC.

This clone was seen more than once but under ten times. The genes are TRBV9 and TRBJ2-7; possibly TRBD1 for D (6 bases). Trimming cost V 4 bases and J 0 bases, with 14 bases left between them. The germline gives CDR1 SGDLS, CDR2 YYNGEE. The CDR3 runs to 15 residues. The CDR3 DNA sequence: TGTGCCAGCAGCCTCGCCTTGGACAGCTCCTACGAGCAGTACTTC. It yields the protein CASSLALDSSYEQYF.

The chain carries TRBV28 and TRBJ1-1; TRBD1 is a possible D gene (5 bases). Germline V gene lookup returns CDR1 MDHEN and CDR2 SYDVKM. The CDR3 has 16 residues. V was clipped by 2 bases and J by 4 bases, with 17 bases between them. The CDR3 nucleotides are TGTGCCAGCAGTTTAAGGGGCGAGGCGGAGAGCACTGAAGCTTTCTTT. Translation gives CASSLRGEAESTEAFF.

This clone has only a few counts. CDR3 coding DNA: TGCAGCGCCCAGACAGGGGCTAATTCACCCCTCCACTTT. Translation gives CSAQTGANSPLHF. This chain connects TRBV29-1 to TRBJ1-6; 8 bases match TRBD1. Germline V gene lookup returns CDR1 SQVTM and CDR2 ANQGSEA. CDR3 length: 13 residues. Trimming cost V 7 bases and J 6 bases; bases outside gene matches: 5.

The genes are TRBV10-1 and TRBJ1-1; D uncertain. The germline V gene encodes CDR1 WNHNN and CDR2 SYGVQD (reference sequence). The CDR3 loop spans 12 amino acids. The ends were cut back, 0 bases at V and 10 bases at J, with 9 bases in the middle. CDR3 DNA: TGCGCCAGCAGTGAGTCGATAACCGGAGCTTTCTTT. Protein product: CASSESITGAFF.